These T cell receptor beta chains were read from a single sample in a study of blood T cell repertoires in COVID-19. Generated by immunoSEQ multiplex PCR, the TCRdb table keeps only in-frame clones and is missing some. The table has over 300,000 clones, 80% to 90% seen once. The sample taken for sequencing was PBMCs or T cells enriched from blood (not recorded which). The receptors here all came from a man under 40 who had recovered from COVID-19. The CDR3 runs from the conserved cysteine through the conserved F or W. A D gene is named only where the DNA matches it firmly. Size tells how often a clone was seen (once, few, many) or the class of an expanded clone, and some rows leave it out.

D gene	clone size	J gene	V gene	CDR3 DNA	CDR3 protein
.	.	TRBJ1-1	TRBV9	TGTGCCAGCAGCGTAGGGTCAGGGGCTACGAACACTGAAGCTTTCTTT	CASSVGSGATNTEAFF
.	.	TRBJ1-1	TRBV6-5	TGTGCCAGCTTAGAGTACTTCATGAACACTGAAGCTTTCTTT	CASLEYFMNTEAFF
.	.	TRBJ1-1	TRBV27	TGTGCCAGCAGTTTCGACAATACAATGGTCACTGAAGCTTTCTTT	CASSFDNTMVTEAFF
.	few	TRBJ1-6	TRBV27	TGTGCCAGCAGTTCACTAAAAGGGAGCTCCTATAATTCACCCCTCCACTTT	CASSSLKGSSYNSPLHF
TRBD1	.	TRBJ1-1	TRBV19	TGTGCCAGTAGTATAGGGGACAGAAACACTGAAGCTTTCTTT	CASSIGDRNTEAFF
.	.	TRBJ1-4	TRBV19	TGTGCCAGTAGTAGCGGACAGATTACAACTAATGAAAAACTGTTTTTT	CASSSGQITTNEKLFF
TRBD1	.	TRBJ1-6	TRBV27	TGTGCCAGCAGTTCCGGGGGACAGGGTAATTCACCCCTCCACTTT	CASSSGGQGNSPLHF
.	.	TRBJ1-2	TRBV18	TGTGCCAGCTCACCGAACAGGGACTATGGCTACACCTTC	CASSPNRDYGYTF
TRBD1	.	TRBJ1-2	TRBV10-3	TGTGCCATCAGTGAAACAGGGGTCTATGGCTACACCTTC	CAISETGVYGYTF
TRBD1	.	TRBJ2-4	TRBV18	TGTGCCAGCTCACCCCTAATTTCCGACCGACAGGGTTCCCACTTC	CASSPLISDRQGSHF
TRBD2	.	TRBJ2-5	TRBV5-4	TGTGCCCGCACCTGGGGGACTAGCGGGGGGGCCTTGGAGACCCAGTACTTC	CARTWGTSGGALETQYF
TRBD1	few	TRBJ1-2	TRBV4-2	TGTGCCAGCAGCCAAGGGCAGGGGGTTAACTATGGCTACACCTTC	CASSQGQGVNYGYTF
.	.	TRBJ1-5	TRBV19	TGTGCCAGTAGTACGGAGGTTATTAGCAATCAGCCCCAGCATTTT	CASSTEVISNQPQHF
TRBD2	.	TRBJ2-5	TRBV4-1	TGCGCCAGCAGCCAAGGAATGACTAGCGGGGGAGAGACCCAGTACTTC	CASSQGMTSGGETQYF
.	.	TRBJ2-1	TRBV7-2	TGTGCCAGCAGCTTAGGGGGCTTACTCTACAATGAGCAGTTCTTC	CASSLGGLLYNEQFF
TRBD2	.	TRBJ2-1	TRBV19	TGTGCCAGTAGCTTAGCGGGGGGGACCTACAATGAGCAGTTCTTC	CASSLAGGTYNEQFF
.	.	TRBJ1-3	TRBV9	TGTGCCAGCAGCGCCCTGCAGGGGCAGGGTGGAAACACCATATATTTT	CASSALQGQGGNTIYF
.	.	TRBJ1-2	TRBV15	TGTGCCACCAGCAGAGGGCGGCAGAACTATGGCTACACCTTC	CATSRGRQNYGYTF
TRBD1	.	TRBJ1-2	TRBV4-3	TGCGCCAGCAGCCAAGATTTAACAGGGGGGAATGGCTACACCTTC	CASSQDLTGGNGYTF
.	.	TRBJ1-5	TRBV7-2	TGTGCCAGCAGCTACTTCAATCAGCCCCAGCATTTT	CASSYFNQPQHF
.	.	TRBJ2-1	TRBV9	TGTGCCAGCAGCGTAGCTACGCTAGCTGAGCAGTTCTTC	CASSVATLAEQFF
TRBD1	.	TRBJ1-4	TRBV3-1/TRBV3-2	TGTGCCAGCAGCCAAGACGAGGACAGGGTGGCGTTTGCAACTAATGAAAAACTGTTTTTT	CASSQDEDRVAFATNEKLFF
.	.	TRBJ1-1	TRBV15	TGTGCCACCAGCGAGGGAAGGACTGAAGCTTTCTTT	CATSEGRTEAFF
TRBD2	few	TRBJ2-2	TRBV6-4	TGTGCCACCCTACTCGGTGGTAGCGGGGGGGCTGGGACCGGGGAGCTGTTTTTT	CATLLGGSGGAGTGELFF
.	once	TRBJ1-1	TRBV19	TGTGCCAGTTGGGGTCGGGATGAAGCTTTCTTT	CASWGRDEAFF
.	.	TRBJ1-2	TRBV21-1	TGTGCCAGCAGCAATAAACAGGGTCGCCTCGGTGGCTACACCTTC	CASSNKQGRLGGYTF
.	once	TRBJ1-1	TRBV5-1	TGCGCCAGCAGCTCGGCGGGGGGAGGGACTGAAGCTTTCTTT	CASSSAGGGTEAFF
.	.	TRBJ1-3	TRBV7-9	TGTGCCAGCAGCTTAGTCGGGTCTGGAAACACCATATATTTT	CASSLVGSGNTIYF
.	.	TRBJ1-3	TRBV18	TGTGCCAGCTCACCCCAGACAGGTGCCGGAAACACCATATATTTT	CASSPQTGAGNTIYF
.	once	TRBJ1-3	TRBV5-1	TGCGCCAGCAGCTTCGGTTACTCTGGAAACACCATATATTTT	CASSFGYSGNTIYF
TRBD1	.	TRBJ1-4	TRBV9	TGTGCCAGCAGCGTAGCTACAGGGGCGAGAGTTGAAAAACTGTTTTTT	CASSVATGARVEKLFF
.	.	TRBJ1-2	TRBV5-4	TGTGCCAGCAGCTTTGTCGGACAGACTAACTATGGCTACACCTTC	CASSFVGQTNYGYTF
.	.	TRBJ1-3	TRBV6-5	TGTGCCAGCTTATCGGGAAACACCATATATTTT	CASLSGNTIYF
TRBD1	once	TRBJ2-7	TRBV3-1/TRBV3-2	TGTGCCAGCAGTCAAACAGGGGGCGCGCCCTACGAGCAGTACTTC	CASSQTGGAPYEQYF
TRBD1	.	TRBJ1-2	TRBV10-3	TGTGCCATCAGCGGGACAGGCGTTCTTGGTTATGGCTACACCTTC	CAISGTGVLGYGYTF
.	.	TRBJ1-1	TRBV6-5	TGTGCCAGCAGTCTAACAGTGAACACTGAAGCTTTCTTT	CASSLTVNTEAFF
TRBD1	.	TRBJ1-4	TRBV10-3	TGTGCCATCAGTGACTCGACAGGGGGCCAACTTAATGAAAAACTGTTTTTT	CAISDSTGGQLNEKLFF
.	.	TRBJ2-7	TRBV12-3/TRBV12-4	TGTGCCAGCAGTTTGTCGCTCGGCTACGAGCAGTACTTC	CASSLSLGYEQYF
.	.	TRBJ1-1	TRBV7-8	TGTGCCAGCAGCTTAGGTGCGGCCAGGGTGAACACTGAAGCTTTCTTT	CASSLGAARVNTEAFF
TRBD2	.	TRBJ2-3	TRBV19	TGTGCCAGTAGTATGGGAGTAGCGGGGGATACGCAGTATTTT	CASSMGVAGDTQYF
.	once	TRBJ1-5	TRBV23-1	TGCGCCAGCAGTCCACCTCGGGGAGGCGGGCGCATCCCCGACAATCAGCCCCAGCATTTT	CASSPPRGGGRIPDNQPQHF
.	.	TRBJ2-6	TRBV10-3	TGTGCCTCGGACGGGGGACCCGGGGCCAACGTCCTGACTTTC	CASDGGPGANVLTF
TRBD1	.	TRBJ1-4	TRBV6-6	TGTGCCAGCAGGGTCCCGGGACAGGGGCAGGGTGAAAAACTGTTTTTT	CASRVPGQGQGEKLFF
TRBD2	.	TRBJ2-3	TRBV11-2	TGTGCCAGCAGCAAGACTAGCGGACATGGTACGCAGTATTTT	CASSKTSGHGTQYF
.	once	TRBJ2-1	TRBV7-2	TGTGCCAGCAGGTGGGACAACTACAATGAGCAGTTCTTC	CASRWDNYNEQFF
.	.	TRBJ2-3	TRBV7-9	TGTGCCAGCAGCGCCGCCGATGGAGGTACGCAGTATTTT	CASSAADGGTQYF
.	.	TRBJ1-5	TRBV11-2	TGTGCCAGCAGCTTGGTAGGGGTTAATCAGCCCCAGCATTTT	CASSLVGVNQPQHF
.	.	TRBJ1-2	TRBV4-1	TGCGCCAGCAGCCAAGACAGGGGCAATCGGAATGGCTACACCTTC	CASSQDRGNRNGYTF
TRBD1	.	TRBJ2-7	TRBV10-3	TGTGCCATCAGCTCCAAGGCCGGGACAGGGCCCTACGAGCAGTACTTC	CAISSKAGTGPYEQYF
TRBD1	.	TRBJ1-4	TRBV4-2	TGTGCCAGCAGCCAAGGGGGACAGACTAATGAAAAACTGTTTTTT	CASSQGGQTNEKLFF
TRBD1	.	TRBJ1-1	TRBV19	TGTGCCAGTAGTATTGACAGGGTCAAGAAGGCTTTCTTT	CASSIDRVKKAFF